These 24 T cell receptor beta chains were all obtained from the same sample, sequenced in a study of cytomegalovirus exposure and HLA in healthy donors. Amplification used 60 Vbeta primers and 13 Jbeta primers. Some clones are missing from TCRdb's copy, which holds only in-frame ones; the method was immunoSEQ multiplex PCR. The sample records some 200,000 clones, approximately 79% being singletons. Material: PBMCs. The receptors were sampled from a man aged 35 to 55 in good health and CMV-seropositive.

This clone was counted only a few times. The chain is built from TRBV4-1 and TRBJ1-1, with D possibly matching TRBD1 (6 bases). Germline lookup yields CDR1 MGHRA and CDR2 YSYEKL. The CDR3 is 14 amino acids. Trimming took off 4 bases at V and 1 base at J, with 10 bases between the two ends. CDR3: CASSPRQENTEAFF. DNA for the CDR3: TGCGCCAGCAGCCCTAGACAGGAGAACACTGAAGCTTTCTTT.

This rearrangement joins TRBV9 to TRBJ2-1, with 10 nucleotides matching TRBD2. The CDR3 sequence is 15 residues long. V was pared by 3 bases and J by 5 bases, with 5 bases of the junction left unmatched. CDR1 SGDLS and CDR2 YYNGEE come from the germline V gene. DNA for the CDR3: TGTGCCAGCAGCGCCAGCGGGGGGGCCAACAATGAGCAGTTCTTC. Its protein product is CASSASGGANNEQFF.

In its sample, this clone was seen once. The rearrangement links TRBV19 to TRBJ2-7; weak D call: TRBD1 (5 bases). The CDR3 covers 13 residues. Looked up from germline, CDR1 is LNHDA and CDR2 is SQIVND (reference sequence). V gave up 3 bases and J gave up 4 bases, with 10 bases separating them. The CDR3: CASSILGEYEQYF. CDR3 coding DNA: TGTGCCAGTAGTATCCTAGGGGAATACGAGCAGTACTTC.

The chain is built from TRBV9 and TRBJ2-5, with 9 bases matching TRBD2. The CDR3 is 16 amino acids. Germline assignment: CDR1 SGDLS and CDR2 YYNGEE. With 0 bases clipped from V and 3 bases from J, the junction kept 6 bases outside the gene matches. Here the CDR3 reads CASSVGGTSFKETQYF. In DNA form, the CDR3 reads TGTGCCAGCAGCGTAGGAGGGACTAGCTTCAAAGAGACCCAGTACTTC.

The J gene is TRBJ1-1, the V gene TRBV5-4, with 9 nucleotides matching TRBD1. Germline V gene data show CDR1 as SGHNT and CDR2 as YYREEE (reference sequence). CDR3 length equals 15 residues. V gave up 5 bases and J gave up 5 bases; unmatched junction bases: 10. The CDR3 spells CASSLNTGGDTEAFF. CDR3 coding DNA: TGTGCCAGCAGTTTAAATACAGGGGGCGATACTGAAGCTTTCTTT.

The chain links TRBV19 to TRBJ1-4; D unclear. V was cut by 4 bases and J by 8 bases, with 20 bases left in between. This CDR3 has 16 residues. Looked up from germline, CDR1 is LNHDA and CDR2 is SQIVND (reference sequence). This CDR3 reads CASSTTEISLEEKLFF. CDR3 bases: TGTGCCAGTAGTACAACCGAAATTTCGCTGGAGGAAAAACTGTTTTTT.

CDR3 in DNA: TGTGCCAGCAGTCAGGGTGGGATGTGGGGCTACACCTTC. As protein: CASSQGGMWGYTF. The V and J genes are TRBV27 and TRBJ1-2, with D possibly matching TRBD1 (5 bases). The CDR3 extends over 13 amino acids. Germline V lookup: CDR1 MNHEY, CDR2 SMNVEV (reference sequence). The V end lost 5 bases, the J end lost 8 bases, and 15 bases lay between the germline ends.

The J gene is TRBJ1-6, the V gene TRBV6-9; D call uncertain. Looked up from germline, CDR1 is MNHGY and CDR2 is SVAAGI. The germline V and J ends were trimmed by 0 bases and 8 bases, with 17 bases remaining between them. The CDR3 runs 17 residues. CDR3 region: CASSYSRPPPRDSPLHF. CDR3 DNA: TGTGCCAGCAGTTATTCTCGGCCCCCACCACGGGATTCACCCCTCCACTTT.

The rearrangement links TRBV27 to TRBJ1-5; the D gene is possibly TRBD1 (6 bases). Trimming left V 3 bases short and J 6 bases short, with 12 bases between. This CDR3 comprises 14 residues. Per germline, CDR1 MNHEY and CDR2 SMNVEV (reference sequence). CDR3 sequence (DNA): TGTGCCAGCAGTTTCGGGGGGCCCACTCAGCCCCAGCATTTT. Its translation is CASSFGGPTQPQHF.

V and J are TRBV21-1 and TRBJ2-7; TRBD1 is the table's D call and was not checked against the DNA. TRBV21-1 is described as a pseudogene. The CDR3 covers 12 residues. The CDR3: CASSIDNYEQYF. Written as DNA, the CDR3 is TGTGCCAGCAGCATTGACAACTACGAGCAGTACTTC.

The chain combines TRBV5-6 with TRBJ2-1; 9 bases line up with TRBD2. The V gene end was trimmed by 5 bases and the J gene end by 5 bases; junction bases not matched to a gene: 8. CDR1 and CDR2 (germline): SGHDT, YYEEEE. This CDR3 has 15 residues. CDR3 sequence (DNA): TGTGCCAGCAGTTTGACGGGACTAGCACACAATGAGCAGTTCTTC. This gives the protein CASSLTGLAHNEQFF. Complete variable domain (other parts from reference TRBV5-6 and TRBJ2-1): DAGVTQSPTHLIKTRGQQVTLRCSPKSGHDTVSWYQQALGQGPQFIFQYYEEEERQRGNFPDRFSGHQFPNYSSELNVNALLLGDSALYLCASSLTGLAHNEQFFGPGTRLTVL.

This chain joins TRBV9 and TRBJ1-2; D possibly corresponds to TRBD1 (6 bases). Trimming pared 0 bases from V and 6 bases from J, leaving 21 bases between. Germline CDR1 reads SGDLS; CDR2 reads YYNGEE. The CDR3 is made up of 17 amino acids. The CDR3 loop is CASSVENFDRPSDGYTF. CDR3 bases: TGTGCCAGCAGCGTAGAGAACTTCGACAGGCCGAGCGATGGCTACACCTTC.

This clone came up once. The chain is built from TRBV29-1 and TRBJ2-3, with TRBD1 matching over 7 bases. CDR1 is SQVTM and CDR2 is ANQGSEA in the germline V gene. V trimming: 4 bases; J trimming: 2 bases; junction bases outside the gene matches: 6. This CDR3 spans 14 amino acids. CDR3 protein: CSVVRTGSTDTQYF. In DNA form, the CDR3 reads TGCAGCGTTGTCAGGACAGGCTCCACAGATACGCAGTATTTT.

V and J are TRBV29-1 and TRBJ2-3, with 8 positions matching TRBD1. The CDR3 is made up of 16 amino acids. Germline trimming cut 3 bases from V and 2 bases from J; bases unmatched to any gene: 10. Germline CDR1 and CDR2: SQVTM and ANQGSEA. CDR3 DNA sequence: TGCAGCGTTGAGATGGTTCGGACAGGGCCCACAGATACGCAGTATTTT. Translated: CSVEMVRTGPTDTQYF.

The CDR3 DNA is TGTGCCAGCAGCCTCACTAGCTTGAGCACAGATACGCAGTATTTT. Translating it yields CASSLTSLSTDTQYF. J is TRBJ2-3 and V is TRBV27, with D possibly matching TRBD2 (6 bases). The CDR3 is made up of 15 amino acids. CDR1 MNHEY and CDR2 SMNVEV come from the germline V gene (reference sequence). Trimming stripped 6 bases from V and 0 bases from J, with 13 bases between.

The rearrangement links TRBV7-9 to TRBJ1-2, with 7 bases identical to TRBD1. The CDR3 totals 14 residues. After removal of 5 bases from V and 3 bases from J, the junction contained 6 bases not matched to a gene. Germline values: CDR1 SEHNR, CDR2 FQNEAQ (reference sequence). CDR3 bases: TGTGCCAGCAGCCCAGACAGGGCACACTATGGCTACACCTTC. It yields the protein CASSPDRAHYGYTF.

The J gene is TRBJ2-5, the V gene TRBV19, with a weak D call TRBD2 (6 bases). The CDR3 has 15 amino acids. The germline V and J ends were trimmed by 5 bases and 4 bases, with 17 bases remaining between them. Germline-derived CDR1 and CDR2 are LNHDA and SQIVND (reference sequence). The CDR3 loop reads CASSREGTGAETQYF. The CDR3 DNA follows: TGTGCCAGTAGTCGCGAGGGGACTGGAGCAGAGACCCAGTACTTC.

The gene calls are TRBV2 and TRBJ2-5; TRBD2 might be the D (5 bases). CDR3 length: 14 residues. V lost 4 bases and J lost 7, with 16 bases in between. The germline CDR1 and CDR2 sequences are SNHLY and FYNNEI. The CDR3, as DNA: TGTGCCAGCAGTGGAGCCCCAAAGGAGGCGACCCAGTACTTC. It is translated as CASSGAPKEATQYF.

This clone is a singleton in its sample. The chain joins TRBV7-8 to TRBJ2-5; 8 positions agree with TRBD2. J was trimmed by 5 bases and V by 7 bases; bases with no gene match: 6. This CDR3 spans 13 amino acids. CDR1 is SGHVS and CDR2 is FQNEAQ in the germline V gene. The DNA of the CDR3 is TGTGCCAGCACGATCCGGGAGGGTGAGACCCAGTACTTC. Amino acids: CASTIREGETQYF.

DNA for the CDR3: TGTGCCAGTTCAGCTTCCAGGGAAGCTTTCTTT. It codes for CASSASREAFF. The chain combines TRBV7-9 with TRBJ1-1; D unresolved. The CDR3 runs to 11 residues. Germline V gene lookup returns CDR1 SEHNR and CDR2 FQNEAQ (reference sequence). V lost 9 bases and J lost 8, with 13 bases in between.

The DNA for the CDR3 is TGTGCCAGCAGCTCAAATCTCGGTCTAGCGAGAGAGACCCAGTACTTC. Translating gives CASSSNLGLARETQYF. The chain carries TRBV7-9 and TRBJ2-5; a possible D gene is TRBD2 (6 bases). CDR3 length: 16 amino acids. Trimming stripped 4 bases from V and 4 bases from J, with 19 bases between. Germline V gene sequence: CDR1 SEHNR, CDR2 FQNEAQ (reference sequence).

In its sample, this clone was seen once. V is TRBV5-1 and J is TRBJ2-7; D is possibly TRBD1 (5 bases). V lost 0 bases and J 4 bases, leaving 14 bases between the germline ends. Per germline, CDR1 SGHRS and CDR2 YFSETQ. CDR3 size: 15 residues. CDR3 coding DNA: TGCGCCAGCAGCTTGGTTCAGGGCCCCTCATACGAGCAGTACTTC. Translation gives CASSLVQGPSYEQYF.

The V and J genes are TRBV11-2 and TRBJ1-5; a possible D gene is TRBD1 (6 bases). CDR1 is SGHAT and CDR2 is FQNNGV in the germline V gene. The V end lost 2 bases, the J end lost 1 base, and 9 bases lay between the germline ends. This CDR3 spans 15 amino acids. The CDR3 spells CASSLQGLSNQPQHF. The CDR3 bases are TGTGCCAGCAGCTTACAGGGGTTAAGCAATCAGCCCCAGCATTTT.

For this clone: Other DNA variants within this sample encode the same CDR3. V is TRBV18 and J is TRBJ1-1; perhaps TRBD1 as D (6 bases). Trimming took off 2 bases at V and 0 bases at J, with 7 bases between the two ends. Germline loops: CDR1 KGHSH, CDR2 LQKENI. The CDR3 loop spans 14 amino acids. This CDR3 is CASSPAGVNTEAFF. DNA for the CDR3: TGTGCCAGCTCACCAGCAGGGGTGAACACTGAAGCTTTCTTT.